This entry describes one T cell receptor delta chain. A far more abundant clone sits one base away, making this likely a read error. The sample comes from a study of gamma-delta T cells after stem cell transplantation. Germline CDR1 and CDR2: GEAIGNYY and EKD. The CDR3 length is 22 residues. TCRdb re-identified clones in the RT-PCR reads via CATT. This sample has some 2,000 delta-chain clones; just under 6.5% occur once, and the top ten carry 27%. The sequence derives from a human donor. It is not recorded whose cells these are; they may come from a transplant donor. The rearrangement links TRDV2 to TRDJ3, with 12 bases lining up with TRDD3. Material for sequencing was gamma-delta T cells. The CDR3 sequence is CACDRVLGDTDKSSWGTRQMFF. Here the CDR3 DNA reads TGTGCCTGTGACAGAGTACTGGGGGATACCGATAAAAGCTCCTGGGGCACCCGACAGATGTTTTTC.